This TCR beta chain is from a study of CD8 T cells in ankylosing spondylitis. General observations from the study: As for the disease-linked clones, they showed a CD8+ phenotype and occurred at relatively low frequencies in peripheral blood. Both synovial fluid and blood in reactive arthritis had previously been reported to carry some motif variants. Ankylosing spondylitis blood appeared to be characterized by a TCR beta motif of eight highly homologous variants. Reportedly, disease-linked clones are significantly enriched in ankylosing spondylitis patients' matched synovial fluid.

From the 5' RACE reads, TCRdb called clonotypes with MiXCR, one entry per CDR3 protein. The data show 220,000 or so distinct CDR3 sequences, approximately 16% seen once. About this clonotype itself: Its specificity is unknown.

The germline V gene encodes CDR1 MNHEY and CDR2 SMNVEV (reference sequence). J gave up 4 bases and V 3 bases, and 7 bases lay outside the gene matches. The CDR3 runs to 15 residues. The rearrangement joins TRBV27 to TRBJ1-2; 8 positions agree with TRBD1. Sequencing was carried out using blood, either unsorted or a sorted T cell fraction (not recorded which). The sequence came from a male donor with ankylosing spondylitis. The CDR3 DNA is TGTGCCAGCAGTTTCTTTACAGGGGGAGTCTATGGCTACACCTTC. Its translation is CASSFFTGGVYGYTF.